This TCR beta chain was sequenced for a study of breast tumors, draining lymph nodes, adjacent tissues. V was pared by 3 bases and J by 6 bases, with 12 bases between. The CDR3 is 15 residues long. Whole-study results and caveats: Most tumor T cells seemingly derive from lymph node, then expand in tumor. That most tumor T cells come from lymph nodes remained unproven. Compared with lymph nodes, tumors were less diverse; compared with nontumor tissue, more. Luminal-like breast cancer showed significantly higher tumor–nontumor repertoire similarity than basal-like.

This clonotype came up many times. Its specificity is not known. From the multiplex PCR reads, TCRdb called clonotypes with MiXCR, one entry per CDR3 protein. The repertoire includes some 150,000 distinct CDR3 sequences, approximately 33% of them detected once, and about 3.8% sits in the top ten. Breast cancer patients provided tissue from their axillary draining lymph nodes. Sequenced material: axillary lymph node tissue. J is TRBJ1-6 and V is TRBV12-3 or TRBV12-4; D perhaps matches TRBD1 (5 bases). The receptor was derived from a female donor with breast cancer. Some clones in this sample may be carry-over from other donors' samples. The CDR3 loop is CASSFSAGPNSPLHF. The CDR3 coding sequence is TGTGCCAGCAGTTTTTCGGCAGGGCCTAATTCACCCCTCCACTTT.